This TCR beta chain was captured by sequencing in a study of OX40 agonist ivuxolimab in advanced cancers. Regarding the complete study: Ivuxolimab was a fully human IgG2 agonistic monoclonal antibody targeting the costimulatory receptor OX40 (CD134). Intravenous ivuxolimab was administered to patients every 2 weeks at six dose levels: 0.01, 0.1, 0.3, 1.5, 3 and 10 mg/kg. Of the roughly 53 patients in dose escalation, some 19 had hepatocellular carcinoma, approximately 15 had melanoma, 9 had renal cell carcinoma and 9 had head and neck cancer. In the dose-escalation cohort, 82.7% of patients were male, and the mean age was approximately 60 years, with a range of roughly 20 to 80. Prior anti-PD-1, anti-PD-L1 or anti-CTLA-4 therapy was permitted, and checkpoint inhibitors had been received by 30% to 40% of dose-escalation patients. Partial responses were achieved by three dose-escalation patients, of whom one had hepatocellular carcinoma and two had cutaneous melanoma. Peripheral TCRbeta sequencing aimed to test whether ivuxolimab altered TCR sequence diversity and caused clonal T-cell expansion. The monotherapy dose-escalation portion (N of about 57 patients) of the phase I ivuxolimab trial is reported in the paper. Overall study results and their limits: Which antigens the clonally expanded peripheral T cells were specific for was not determined. Low levels of normalized T-cell clonal expansion were also seen in some patients who did not respond. In the 0.1-3.0 mg/kg groups, partial responders were among the patients with the lowest normalized peripheral clonal expansion, particularly in CD8+ T cells. After ivuxolimab, expanded clones were on average more numerous among CD8+ T cells than among CD4+ T cells. At doses from 0.1 to 3.0 mg/kg, clonal expansion was seen in both CD4+ and CD8+ blood T cells between baseline and week 6.

A word on this clone: Its specific antigen is unknown. Per-base quality was not reported, and no clone a single base away is much larger than it.

Genomic DNA was isolated from the sorted cells so that the TCRbeta CDR3 region could be sequenced. The immunoSEQ Assay was used for sequencing of TCRbeta CDR3 regions. Entries here come from immuneACCESS through TCRdb and include only in-frame sequences with V and J called. Some clones fail to appear in such tables; in the studies checked, an unresolved V gene covers under half of the shortfall, and the cause of the remainder is unknown. For this sample the table gives roughly 70,000 clones, of which roughly 85% were detected only once. The biggest ten clones account for 0.5% to 0.55% of the sample. The trial excluded patients who had a history of autoimmune disease or were on systemic immunosuppression. Peripheral blood for TCR sequencing was drawn from every dose cohort at baseline, at cycle 4 day 1 and at cycle 7 day 1. The samples were drawn from a first-in-human, open-label, multicenter phase I dose-escalation trial of ivuxolimab. Adults with locally advanced or metastatic head and neck squamous cell, hepatocellular, melanoma or renal cell carcinoma were enrolled in the trial. CD4+ and CD8+ T cells were sorted separately from peripheral blood before TCR sequencing.

From its cysteine to its phenylalanine, the CDR3 spans 16 amino acids. Left in the record is the CDR3 DNA by itself, 48 bases read in frame from the first base. The junction shows trimming of 3 bases on V and 3 bases on J, and the gene matches do not reach 8 bases of it. CDR1 and CDR2 were assigned from the germline V gene (reference sequence) as GTSNPN and SVGIG. Specimen: CD4+ or CD8+ T cells sorted from blood, collected in a trial of the OX40 agonist ivuxolimab. The clonotype was recovered from an adult with an advanced solid tumor such as melanoma, head and neck, liver or kidney cancer. The chain employs TRBV30 and TRBJ1-5, with TRBD1 identical over 10 junction bases. This receptor has the CDR3 CAWRPRQGANNQPQHF. Read as DNA, the sequence is TGTGCCTGGAGGCCCCGACAGGGGGCCAACAATCAGCCCCAGCATTTT. Beyond the CDR3, the reference TRBV30 and TRBJ1-5 genes provide the residues; the full variable domain reads: SQTIHQWPATLVQPVGSPLSLECTVEGTSNPNLYWYRQAAGRGLQLLFYSVGIGQISSEVPQNLSASRPQDRQFILSSKKLLLSDSGFYLCAWRPRQGANNQPQHFGDGTRLSIL.